This entry lists 26 T cell receptor beta chains sequenced from one sample in a study of blood T cell repertoires in COVID-19. Some clones are missing from TCRdb's copy, which holds only in-frame ones; the method was immunoSEQ multiplex PCR. This sample yields about 130,000 clones, of which approximately 70% are seen a single time; around 2% belongs to the top ten. The sample consisted of peripheral blood. These receptors all stem from a woman in her 70s with acute or convalescent COVID-19.

The gene calls are TRBV6-2 or TRBV6-3 and TRBJ2-7; 9 bases line up with TRBD2. There are 14 residues in the CDR3. Germline V gene sequence: CDR1 MNHEY, CDR2 SVGEGT. V was pared by 5 bases and J by 3 bases, with 5 bases of the junction left unmatched. For the CDR3, the DNA is TGTGCCAGCAGTCGGCTAGCGGGGATCTACGAGCAGTACTTC. It is translated as CASSRLAGIYEQYF.

This clone was counted a few times. V and J are TRBV6-1 and TRBJ2-6, with D possibly TRBD1 on 6 matching bases. Trimming removed 3 bases at V and 0 bases at J, with 12 bases between. Germline CDR1 and CDR2: MNHNS and SASEGT. The CDR3 totals 17 residues. CDR3 region: CASSELGAFSGANVLTF. The CDR3 DNA reads TGTGCCAGCAGTGAGTTGGGGGCTTTCTCTGGGGCCAACGTCCTGACTTTC.

This clone has just a few counts. V usage is TRBV7-7 and J usage is TRBJ2-3, with 9 positions matching TRBD1. J gave up 1 base and V 8 bases, and 4 bases lay outside the gene matches. Germline CDR1 is SSHAT and CDR2 is FNYEAQ (reference sequence). The CDR3 is 14 amino acids. In DNA, the CDR3 is TGTGCCAGCTCCCGGACAGGGGGCACAGATACGCAGTATTTT. Its protein product is CASSRTGGTDTQYF.

The chain combines TRBV5-1 with TRBJ2-5; possible D gene TRBD1, 6 bases. Trimming pared 4 bases from V and 2 bases from J, leaving 12 bases between. The CDR3 runs to 14 residues. Germline loops: CDR1 SGHRS, CDR2 YFSETQ. DNA of the CDR3: TGCGCCAGCAGCCGTGGACAGTTTCAAGAGACCCAGTACTTC. Translating it yields CASSRGQFQETQYF.

The V call is TRBV5-1, the J call TRBJ2-7; tentative D call: TRBD1 (6 bases). The CDR3 length is 15 residues. Trimming removed 4 bases at V and 3 bases at J, with 17 bases between. Per germline, CDR1 SGHRS and CDR2 YFSETQ. The CDR3 DNA reads as TGCGCCAGCAGCGACGGACAGACCGCCCTCTACGAGCAGTACTTC. It yields the protein CASSDGQTALYEQYF.

The chain recombines TRBV11-2 with TRBJ1-1; D is unresolved. The germline CDR1 and CDR2 sequences are SGHAT and FQNNGV. This CDR3 region has 15 residues. V lost 1 base, J lost 1 base, and 10 bases lay in between. CDR3 in amino acids: CASSLVSSGNTEAFF. The CDR3 bases are TGTGCCAGCAGCTTAGTCTCGTCCGGGAACACTGAAGCTTTCTTT.

CDR3 bases: TGCAGCGTTGAAGAGGGGACAGGGGTTTATGGCTACACCTTC. It is translated as CSVEEGTGVYGYTF. The chain uses TRBV29-1 and TRBJ1-2; 10 bases map to TRBD1. Per the germline V gene, CDR1 is SQVTM and CDR2 is ANQGSEA. The CDR3 totals 14 residues. The ends lost 0 bases at V and 5 bases at J; junction bases unmatched: 3.

CDR3 nucleotides: TGTGCCAGCAAGGGGGATGAAAAACTGTTTTTT. It codes for CASKGDEKLFF. The chain has TRBV2 and TRBJ1-4, with a possible D match to TRBD1 (6 bases). V was clipped by 7 bases and J by 6 bases, with 6 bases between them. Germline values: CDR1 SNHLY, CDR2 FYNNEI. This CDR3 is built from 11 residues.

V gene TRBV7-2 combines with J gene TRBJ2-3; the D gene is possibly TRBD2 (5 bases). Trimming removed 5 bases at V and 2 bases at J, with 17 bases between. The length of the CDR3 is 16 residues. Germline V gene data show CDR1 as SGHTA and CDR2 as FQGNSA. The chain's CDR3 is CASSPRPGITTDTQYF. DNA for the CDR3: TGTGCCAGCAGCCCGAGGCCGGGGATCACCACAGATACGCAGTATTTT.

This clone was counted once. V and J are TRBV18 and TRBJ2-3, with TRBD2 matching 8 bases. V lost 2 bases, J lost 5 bases, and 18 bases stayed unmatched. The V gene's germline CDR1 is KGHSH and CDR2 LQKENI. There are 19 residues in the CDR3. The CDR3 region has the DNA TGTGCCAGCTCACCAGCGAGAGCGGGGGCCGACCCTATCCAAGATACGCAGTATTTT. It yields the protein CASSPARAGADPIQDTQYF.

This chain joins TRBV15 and TRBJ1-1, with D uncertain. The CDR3 is made up of 15 amino acids. Deletions cut 3 bases from V and 3 bases from J, with 14 bases between. The germline V gene has CDR1 LNHNV and CDR2 YYDKDF (reference sequence). For the CDR3, the DNA is TGTGCCACCAGCAGTATCAGCGGACCGTACACTGAAGCTTTCTTT. This codes for CATSSISGPYTEAFF.

This chain connects TRBV5-1 to TRBJ2-1, with 10 bases identical to TRBD2. Germline V lookup: CDR1 SGHRS, CDR2 YFSETQ. V lost 3 bases to trimming and J lost 4 bases; unmatched junction nucleotides: 7. CDR3 length: 16 residues. Written as DNA, the CDR3 is TGCGCCAGCAGCTCGGCCCCTAGCGGGAGTTACAATGAGCAGTTCTTC. It specifies CASSSAPSGSYNEQFF.

The rearrangement links TRBV4-1 to TRBJ2-2, with 8 bases aligning to TRBD1. The ends lost 1 base at V and 0 bases at J; junction bases unmatched: 4. The CDR3 is 17 amino acids. Germline V CDR1 and CDR2: MGHRA, YSYEKL. CDR3 bases: TGCGCCAGCAGCCAAGCGACAGGGGTTGCGAACACCGGGGAGCTGTTTTTT. The encoded protein is CASSQATGVANTGELFF.

The chain joins TRBV4-1 to TRBJ1-3, with D unresolved. CDR1 and CDR2 (germline): MGHRA, YSYEKL. This CDR3 contains 14 residues. V was trimmed by 1 base and J by 2 bases, leaving 6 bases between them. CDR3 loop: CASSQVRAGNTIYF. CDR3 nucleotide sequence: TGCGCCAGCAGCCAAGTCCGAGCTGGAAACACCATATATTTT.

The chain links TRBV10-3 to TRBJ1-1, with 7 bases lining up with TRBD1. The ends lost 0 bases at V and 3 bases at J; junction bases unmatched: 10. Germline CDR1 is ENHRY and CDR2 is SYGVKD. The CDR3 length is 17 residues. The CDR3 loop reads CAISESLTGFMDTEAFF. For the CDR3, the DNA is TGTGCCATCAGTGAGTCCCTGACAGGGTTTATGGACACTGAAGCTTTCTTT.

This clone was detected a few times. The V call is TRBV15, the J call TRBJ2-2; TRBD1 matches at 11 bases. The junction had 1 base not matched to a gene; V was cut back by 3 bases and J by 4 bases. Germline V lookup: CDR1 LNHNV, CDR2 YYDKDF (reference sequence). The CDR3 has 15 amino acids. As DNA, the CDR3 is TGTGCCACCAGCAGGGACAGGGGGCGCACCGGGGAGCTGTTTTTT. Translating it yields CATSRDRGRTGELFF.

DNA of the CDR3: TGTGCCTGGAGTGGTTGGACAGGGAGGGCGGGCAGCACAGATACGCAGTATTTT. Translating it yields CAWSGWTGRAGSTDTQYF. The chain combines TRBV30 with TRBJ2-3; tentatively, D is TRBD1 (8 bases). Trimming removed 1 base at V and 0 bases at J, with 20 bases between. The CDR3 sequence is 18 residues long. Germline lookup yields CDR1 GTSNPN and CDR2 SVGIG (reference sequence).

This chain links TRBV21-1 with TRBJ1-2; the table assigns TRBD1, which was not confirmed against the DNA. TRBV21-1 is assigned pseudogene status. CDR3 length: 15 amino acids. CDR3 amino acids: CARHIAGHTNYGYTF. The CDR3 DNA is TGTGCCCGACATATTGCCGGACACACCAACTATGGCTACACCTTC.

On this clone itself: With a much larger clone just one base away, this may be a read error. The chain carries TRBV7-9 and TRBJ2-5; 11 positions match TRBD2. The CDR3 sequence is 14 residues long. J was trimmed by 4 bases and V by 3 bases; bases with no gene match: 1. Per the germline V gene, CDR1 is SEHNR and CDR2 is FQNEAQ (reference sequence). In DNA, the CDR3 is TGTGCCAGCAGCTTGACTAGCGGGGCAGAGACCCAGTACTTC. It encodes CASSLTSGAETQYF.

The sample holds a few counts of this clone. The V gene is TRBV3-1 (or the pseudogene TRBV3-2), the J gene TRBJ2-5; D remains ambiguous. This CDR3 is built from 15 residues. Germline values: CDR1 LGHDT, CDR2 YNNKEL (reference sequence). The V gene lost 1 base and the J gene lost 2 bases, with 11 bases spanning the gap. CDR3 in amino acids: CASSQGATTQETQYF. The CDR3 coding sequence is TGTGCCAGCAGCCAAGGGGCTACCACGCAAGAGACCCAGTACTTC.

V and J are TRBV12-5 and TRBJ2-3, with D perhaps TRBD2 (5 bases). Trimming took 2 bases from V and 5 from J, leaving 5 bases between them. The CDR3 consists of 12 residues. Germline V CDR1 and CDR2: LGHNT, FRNRAP. CDR3 sequence reads: CASGLRGDTQYF. DNA of the CDR3: TGTGCTAGTGGTTTGCGGGGAGATACGCAGTATTTT.

As to this clone: The sample contains more than one DNA sequence encoding this CDR3. The CDR3 DNA reads TGTGCCAGCAGAGCCCGGTCGGGGTTGGGCGAGACCCAGTACTTC. Translation: CASRARSGLGETQYF. The chain joins TRBV2 to TRBJ2-5, with TRBD2 as a possible D gene (5 bases). Per the germline V gene, CDR1 is SNHLY and CDR2 is FYNNEI. The CDR3 totals 15 residues. V dropped 6 bases and J dropped 5 bases, with 19 bases sitting between them.

This clone was counted ten times or more. The CDR3 loop is CASSLGTGNTIYF. CDR3 nucleotides: TGTGCCAGCAGTCTCGGGACTGGAAACACCATATATTTT. V and J are TRBV12-3 or TRBV12-4 and TRBJ1-3; D is uncertain. The CDR3 length is 13 residues. Deletions cut 5 bases from V and 2 bases from J, with 7 bases between.

V is TRBV18 and J is TRBJ2-1; possible D gene TRBD1, 6 bases. Trimming left V 0 bases short and J 7 bases short, with 13 bases between. The germline CDR1 and CDR2 sequences are KGHSH and LQKENI. This CDR3 is built from 15 residues. The CDR3 region has the DNA TGTGCCAGCTCACCACCCCAGACAGGAATAAATGAGCAGTTCTTC. Its translation: CASSPPQTGINEQFF.

The V and J genes are TRBV7-3 and TRBJ1-2; tentatively, D is TRBD1 (5 bases). The length of the CDR3 is 15 residues. Trimming pared 5 bases from V and 4 bases from J, leaving 17 bases between. The germline V gene encodes CDR1 SGHTA and CDR2 FQGTGA. In DNA, the CDR3 is TGTGCCAGCAGCCCGTCAGGACAAGCGGGCTATGGCTACACCTTC. Its translation is CASSPSGQAGYGYTF. Together with reference TRBV7-3 and TRBJ1-2, the CDR3 gives the full variable domain: GAGVSQTPSNKVTEKGKYVELRCDPISGHTALYWYRQSLGQGPEFLIYFQGTGAADDSGLPNDRFFAVRPEGSVSTLKIQRTERGDSAVYLCASSPSGQAGYGYTFGSGTRLTVV.

The V call is TRBV2, the J call TRBJ2-3; D remains ambiguous. The germline V and J ends were trimmed by 5 bases and 2 bases, with 2 bases remaining between them. The CDR3 extends over 11 amino acids. Germline loops: CDR1 SNHLY, CDR2 FYNNEI. DNA for the CDR3: TGTGCCAGCAGTTACACAGATACGCAGTATTTT. Residues: CASSYTDTQYF.